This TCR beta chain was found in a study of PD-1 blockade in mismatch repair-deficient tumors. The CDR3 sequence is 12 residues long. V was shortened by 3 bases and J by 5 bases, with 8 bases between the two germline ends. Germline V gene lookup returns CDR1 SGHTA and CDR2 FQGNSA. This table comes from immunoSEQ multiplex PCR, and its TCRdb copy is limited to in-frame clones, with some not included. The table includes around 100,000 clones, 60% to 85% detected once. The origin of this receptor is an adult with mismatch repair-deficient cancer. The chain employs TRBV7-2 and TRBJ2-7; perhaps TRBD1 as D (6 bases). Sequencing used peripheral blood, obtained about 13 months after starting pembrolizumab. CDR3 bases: TGTGCCAGCAGCTTGACAGGTCACGAGCAGTACTTC. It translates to CASSLTGHEQYF. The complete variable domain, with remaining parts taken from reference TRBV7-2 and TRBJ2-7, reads GAGVSQSPSNKVTEKGKDVELRCDPISGHTALYWYRQSLGQGLEFLIYFQGNSAPDKSGLPSDRFSAERTGGSVSTLTIQRTQQEDSAVYLCASSLTGHEQYFGPGTRLTVT.